The rows below give T cell receptor beta chains drawn from one sample of a study of blood T cell repertoires in COVID-19. TCRdb's table, derived via immunoSEQ multiplex PCR, lists solely in-frame clones and lacks some. The sample consists of about 300,000 clones, 87% of them appearing once. Sequenced input: peripheral blood. All receptors come from a man younger than 30 with active or convalescent COVID-19. Both conserved end residues are part of each CDR3. D genes are given only for firm matches. Clone size is stated in some rows and not others, as once, few, many or a class when expanded.

few	NA	TRBV28	TRBJ2-7	CASSLGLEVYEQYF	TGTGCCAGCAGTTTAGGTCTCGAGGTCTACGAGCAGTACTTC
NA	NA	TRBV24-1	TRBJ2-1	CATRQYNEQFF	TGTGCCACCAGACAGTACAATGAGCAGTTCTTC
NA	TRBD1	TRBV2	TRBJ1-5	CASSEEATGRQPQHF	TGTGCCAGCAGTGAGGAAGCGACAGGGCGACAGCCCCAGCATTTT
NA	NA	TRBV5-1	TRBJ2-1	CASSLGQASYNEQFF	TGCGCCAGCAGCTTGGGCCAGGCGTCCTACAATGAGCAGTTCTTC
NA	NA	TRBV28	TRBJ2-3	CASGGDTQYF	TGTGCCAGCGGGGGGGATACGCAGTATTTT
once	NA	TRBV28	TRBJ2-5	CASSLPLLRTTQETQYF	TGTGCCAGCAGTTTACCTCTGCTTCGGACTACCCAAGAGACCCAGTACTTC
NA	NA	TRBV6-4	TRBJ2-7	CASSFSSVEQYF	TGTGCCAGCAGTTTTTCTAGCGTCGAGCAGTACTTC
NA	TRBD1	TRBV14	TRBJ2-5	CASSPTGRSGETQYF	TGTGCCAGCAGCCCGACAGGGAGAAGTGGAGAGACCCAGTACTTC
NA	TRBD1	TRBV10-3	TRBJ1-1	CAISDRVWRDTEAFF	TGTGCCATCAGCGACAGGGTATGGAGGGACACTGAAGCTTTCTTT
NA	NA	TRBV6-1	TRBJ2-6	CASSDFRARSNVLTF	TGTGCCAGCAGTGATTTCAGGGCGCGGTCCAACGTCCTGACTTTC
NA	NA	TRBV2	TRBJ2-3	CASSVWGADTQYF	TGTGCCAGCAGTGTTTGGGGGGCAGATACGCAGTATTTT
NA	NA	TRBV6-5	TRBJ2-3	CASSRNARGDTQYF	TGTGCCAGCAGCCGCAACGCTCGCGGAGATACGCAGTATTTT
once	NA	TRBV6-2/TRBV6-3	TRBJ1-2	CASSSPIYGYTF	TGTGCCAGCAGTTCCCCTATCTATGGCTACACCTTC
NA	TRBD2	TRBV29-1	TRBJ2-3	CSVRVVAGGTDTQYF	TGCAGCGTCCGAGTAGTAGCGGGAGGCACAGATACGCAGTATTTT
NA	TRBD1	TRBV5-1	TRBJ1-1	CASSFRTGGNTEAFF	TGCGCCAGCAGCTTCCGGACAGGGGGCAACACTGAAGCTTTCTTT
once	TRBD2	TRBV13	TRBJ2-3	CASSWRLAGGTTSTDTQYF	TGTGCCAGCAGCTGGAGGTTAGCGGGGGGTACAACTAGCACAGATACGCAGTATTTT
few	NA	TRBV6-4	TRBJ1-5	CASSIDSNQPQHF	TGTGCCAGCTCGATAGATAGCAATCAGCCCCAGCATTTT
NA	NA	TRBV4-3	TRBJ1-5	CASSQDSGGQPQHF	TGCGCCAGCAGCCAAGATTCCGGGGGTCAGCCCCAGCATTTT
NA	NA	TRBV7-8	TRBJ2-7	CASSAQRNSYEQYF	TGTGCCAGCAGCGCGCAGCGGAACTCCTACGAGCAGTACTTC
NA	TRBD1	TRBV4-1	TRBJ2-1	CASSQVAGGNEQFF	TGCGCCAGCAGCCAAGTAGCAGGGGGTAATGAGCAGTTCTTC
NA	TRBD2	TRBV6-5	TRBJ2-7	CASSPSGNSYEQYF	TGTGCCAGCAGTCCTAGCGGGAACTCCTACGAGCAGTACTTC
NA	TRBD1	TRBV7-2	TRBJ1-1	CASSLGTGNSEAFF	TGTGCCAGCAGCTTAGGGACAGGGAACTCTGAAGCTTTCTTT
NA	TRBD1	TRBV3-1/TRBV3-2	TRBJ1-5	CASSQTGQLNQPQHF	TGTGCCAGCAGCCAGACGGGACAGCTAAATCAGCCCCAGCATTTT
NA	NA	TRBV5-1	TRBJ2-7	CASSLDNSYEQYF	TGCGCCAGCAGCTTGGACAACTCCTACGAGCAGTACTTC
NA	NA	TRBV12-3/TRBV12-4	TRBJ2-7	CASSSGLLYEQYF	TGTGCCAGCAGTTCCGGACTGCTCTACGAGCAGTACTTC
NA	TRBD1	TRBV11-2	TRBJ1-6	CASSPGGADSPLHF	TGTGCCAGCAGCCCAGGGGGCGCGGATTCACCCCTCCACTTT
NA	NA	TRBV12-3/TRBV12-4	TRBJ2-5	CASSLGQGQTQYF	TGTGCCAGCAGTTTAGGCCAGGGCCAGACCCAGTACTTC
NA	NA	TRBV5-1	TRBJ1-2	CASSLAKSLNYGYTF	TGCGCCAGCAGCTTGGCGAAATCCCTAAACTATGGCTACACCTTC
NA	TRBD2	TRBV19	TRBJ2-7	CASRLAGGGFLGSYEQYF	TGTGCCAGTCGACTAGCGGGAGGTGGGTTTTTGGGGTCCTACGAGCAGTACTTC
NA	NA	TRBV7-9	TRBJ1-1	CASSLVRSGEAFF	TGTGCCAGCAGCTTAGTAAGGTCGGGTGAAGCTTTCTTT
NA	TRBD1	TRBV19	TRBJ1-5	CASSRDSLNQPQHF	TGTGCCAGTAGTCGGGACAGCCTCAATCAGCCCCAGCATTTT
once	TRBD1	TRBV5-4	TRBJ1-3	CASSLVQGNTIYF	TGTGCCAGCAGCTTGGTACAGGGGAACACCATATATTTT
NA	TRBD2	TRBV4-3	TRBJ2-7	CASSQHGLAASPYEQYF	TGCGCCAGCAGCCAGCACGGACTAGCGGCTTCTCCTTACGAGCAGTACTTC
NA	NA	TRBV7-2	TRBJ1-1	CASSLSGVLDTEAFF	TGTGCCAGCAGCTTATCGGGGGTCCTTGACACTGAAGCTTTCTTT
NA	TRBD1	TRBV9	TRBJ1-6	CASSPPDRAPSPLHF	TGTGCCAGCAGCCCCCCGGACAGGGCCCCTTCACCCCTCCACTTT
NA	TRBD2	TRBV24-1	TRBJ2-7	CATSAGLAGAYEQYF	TGTGCCACCAGTGCTGGACTAGCGGGAGCCTACGAGCAGTACTTC
NA	NA	TRBV29-1	TRBJ1-4	CSARDKHEKLFF	TGCAGCGCCCGGGACAAGCATGAAAAACTGTTTTTT
NA	NA	TRBV6-5	TRBJ1-3	CASSRGRTGNTIYF	TGTGCCAGCAGCAGGGGTCGCACAGGAAACACCATATATTTT
NA	NA	TRBV18	TRBJ2-5	CASSLPVHSGTQYF	TGTGCCAGCTCACTCCCCGTGCATAGTGGGACCCAGTACTTC
NA	NA	TRBV11-1	TRBJ1-1	CASSPGQANTEAFF	TGTGCCAGCAGCCCCGGACAAGCGAACACTGAAGCTTTCTTT
NA	NA	TRBV25-1	TRBJ2-5	CASSAGQQQAKYQETQYF	TGTGCCAGCAGTGCCGGACAACAACAGGCTAAGTACCAAGAGACCCAGTACTTC
NA	NA	TRBV7-2	TRBJ1-5	CASSPGSLQNQPQHF	TGTGCCAGCAGCCCCGGAAGCCTACAGAATCAGCCCCAGCATTTT
NA	NA	TRBV2	TRBJ2-7	CASSASQGGNEQYF	TGTGCCAGCAGTGCCTCCCAGGGTGGCAACGAGCAGTACTTC
NA	NA	TRBV2	TRBJ1-6	CASGQTSSYNSPLHF	TGTGCCAGTGGACAGACGAGCTCCTATAATTCACCCCTCCACTTT
NA	TRBD2	TRBV20-1	TRBJ2-1	CSASQVAGGSLLNEQFF	TGCAGTGCTAGTCAGGTAGCGGGAGGGAGTTTGTTAAATGAGCAGTTCTTC
NA	TRBD1	TRBV27	TRBJ2-7	CASSLYTPGTGGSYEQYF	TGTGCCAGCAGTTTATATACCCCTGGGACAGGGGGTAGCTACGAGCAGTACTTC
NA	TRBD1	TRBV18	TRBJ1-2	CASSPQAGTGGGYTF	TGTGCCAGCTCACCACAGGCCGGGACAGGGGGCGGCTACACCTTC
once	NA	TRBV18	TRBJ1-4	CASSRTSATNEKLFF	TGTGCCAGCTCTCGAACTAGTGCAACTAATGAAAAACTGTTTTTT
NA	TRBD1	TRBV27	TRBJ2-1	CASSPGTGVNEQFF	TGTGCCAGCAGTCCGGGGACAGGGGTTAATGAGCAGTTCTTC
once	TRBD1	TRBV6-5	TRBJ1-5	CAVQGQDSNQPQHF	TGTGCCGTTCAGGGACAGGATAGCAATCAGCCCCAGCATTTT
NA	NA	TRBV4-1	TRBJ1-5	CASSQVPQGGIQPQHF	TGCGCCAGCAGCCAAGTCCCCCAGGGAGGGATTCAGCCCCAGCATTTT
NA	NA	TRBV2	TRBJ1-5	CASSSGDQQPQHF	TGTGCCAGCAGTTCCGGGGATCAACAGCCCCAGCATTTT